These T cell receptor beta chains were read from a single sample in a study of glioma-infiltrating T cells after dendritic cell vaccination. Clones were read by immunoSEQ multiplex PCR, and TCRdb kept only the in-frame ones, dropping some. The sample records approximately 48,000 clones, 65% to 90% being singletons. The sample was blood, taken before dendritic cell vaccination. These receptors were obtained from a human donor with glioblastoma. Both conserved end residues are part of each CDR3. The D gene is left open where the match is weak. Some rows mark clone size as missing; the rest say once, few, many or name a class of expanded clone.

v_gene,j_gene,d_gene,abundance,CDR3aa,CDR3nt
TRBV5-4,TRBJ1-2,.,.,CASSPGRATNYGYTF,TGTGCCAGCAGCCCGGGGAGGGCAACTAACTATGGCTACACCTTC
TRBV5-1,TRBJ1-2,TRBD1,.,CASSEQGANYGYTF,TGCGCCAGCAGCGAACAGGGGGCTAACTATGGCTACACCTTC
TRBV5-6,TRBJ1-1,.,.,CASSSSNWAHGPEAFF,TGTGCCAGCAGCTCTTCCAACTGGGCCCATGGGCCTGAAGCTTTCTTT
TRBV6-5,TRBJ1-2,.,once,CASRDTVDGYTF,TGTGCCAGCCGGGACACGGTCGATGGCTACACCTTC
TRBV7-9,TRBJ1-1,.,.,CASSSGGGDTEAFF,TGTGCCAGCAGCTCGGGCGGGGGGGACACTGAAGCTTTCTTT
TRBV5-1,TRBJ1-6,.,few,CASSQVGGLNSPLHF,TGCGCCAGCAGCCAAGTGGGGGGTTTGAATTCACCCCTCCACTTT
TRBV5-1,TRBJ1-3,.,.,CASSLGQGQGTIYF,TGCGCCAGCAGCTTGGGTCAGGGGCAGGGCACCATATATTTT
TRBV30,TRBJ1-3,.,.,CAWSWEGGGLSGNTIYF,TGTGCCTGGAGTTGGGAAGGGGGTGGTCTCTCTGGAAACACCATATATTTT
TRBV27,TRBJ2-7,.,few,CASSLSVVGGPYEQYF,TGTGCCAGCAGTTTATCGGTGGTAGGAGGGCCTTACGAGCAGTACTTC
TRBV4-2,TRBJ2-3,TRBD2,.,CASSQDLASGGAYF,TGTGCCAGCAGCCAAGATCTGGCTAGCGGGGGCGCGTATTTT
TRBV5-6,TRBJ1-1,.,.,CASSGWAGQEAFF,TGTGCCAGCAGCGGCTGGGCGGGGCAGGAAGCTTTCTTT
TRBV6-6,TRBJ1-5,TRBD1,.,CASSQRDSDSNQPQHF,TGTGCCAGCAGCCAAAGGGACAGCGATAGCAATCAGCCCCAGCATTTT
TRBV11-2,TRBJ2-7,.,.,CASSVNQGLGYEQYF,TGTGCCAGCAGCGTAAATCAGGGTCTTGGCTACGAGCAGTACTTC
TRBV11-3,TRBJ1-1,TRBD1,.,CASSSALGQRNTEAFF,TGTGCCAGCAGCTCCGCGCTGGGACAGCGAAACACTGAAGCTTTCTTT
TRBV21-1,TRBJ1-6,.,.,CASSKNRGNNSPLHF,TGTGCCAGCAGCAAAAACAGGGGGAATAATTCACCCCTCCACTTT
TRBV6-6,TRBJ2-3,.,.,CASGLTDTQYF,TGTGCCAGCGGGCTAACAGATACGCAGTATTTT
TRBV29-1,TRBJ2-2,.,.,CSVRETGELFF,TGCAGCGTTCGGGAAACCGGGGAGCTGTTTTTT
TRBV18,TRBJ1-1,TRBD1,.,CASSPVGTGATEAFF,TGTGCCAGCTCACCAGTAGGGACAGGGGCCACTGAAGCTTTCTTT
TRBV5-4,TRBJ1-3,.,.,CASSPTQVGHTIYF,TGTGCCAGCAGCCCGACCCAGGTGGGGCACACCATATATTTT
TRBV6-1,TRBJ1-6,.,once,CASSEGGRGRPYNSPLHF,TGTGCCAGCAGTGAGGGCGGAAGGGGCAGACCCTATAATTCCCCCCTCCACTTT
TRBV6-4,TRBJ1-2,.,.,CASSETARNYGYTF,TGTGCCAGCAGCGAAACAGCCAGAAACTATGGCTACACCTTC
TRBV14,TRBJ1-3,.,.,CASSPRRDSSGNTIYF,TGTGCCAGCAGCCCCAGACGAGACAGCTCTGGAAACACCATATATTTT
TRBV29-1,TRBJ1-4,TRBD1,few,CSVPTGVGEKLFF,TGCAGCGTTCCCACAGGGGTAGGAGAAAAACTGTTTTTT
TRBV5-4,TRBJ2-3,.,.,CASSLAITDTQYF,TGTGCCAGCAGCTTGGCCATCACAGATACGCAGTATTTT
TRBV7-9,TRBJ2-1,TRBD2,.,CAGLAGGHNEQFF,TGTGCCGGACTAGCGGGGGGGCACAATGAGCAGTTCTTC
TRBV27,TRBJ1-1,.,.,CASSLWGGRGTEAFF,TGTGCCAGCAGTTTATGGGGAGGCCGAGGCACTGAAGCTTTCTTT
TRBV5-4,TRBJ2-2,TRBD1,.,CASSAGQGTELFF,TGTGCCAGCAGCGCGGGACAGGGGACGGAGCTGTTTTTT
TRBV6-1,TRBJ2-2,.,.,CAGNRDTGTGELFF,TGTGCCGGGAACAGGGACACGGGGACCGGGGAGCTGTTTTTT
TRBV30,TRBJ1-1,TRBD1,once,CAWRRSGTGEAFF,TGTGCCTGGAGACGATCCGGGACAGGGGAAGCTTTCTTT
TRBV27,TRBJ1-6,.,.,CASSLVGYNSPLHF,TGTGCCAGCAGTTTAGTCGGTTATAATTCACCCCTCCACTTT
TRBV5-1,TRBJ1-1,.,.,CASYGTGGGAFF,TGCGCCAGCTATGGGACCGGCGGGGGAGCTTTCTTT
TRBV4-3,TRBJ2-5,.,few,CASSLGPEETQYF,TGCGCCAGCAGCCTGGGGCCGGAGGAGACCCAGTACTTC
TRBV19,TRBJ2-5,TRBD1,.,CASSQGAREETQYF,TGTGCCAGTAGCCAGGGGGCGCGGGAAGAGACCCAGTACTTC
TRBV27,TRBJ1-2,.,.,CASSLLGANYGYTF,TGTGCCAGCAGTTTATTAGGGGCTAACTATGGCTACACCTTC
TRBV9,TRBJ1-5,.,.,CASSVGPGSNQPQHF,TGTGCCAGCAGCGTAGGTCCGGGTTCCAATCAGCCCCAGCATTTT
TRBV4-2,TRBJ2-2,.,.,CASSQDGGARTGELFF,TGTGCCAGCAGCCAAGATGGGGGGGCTAGGACCGGGGAGCTGTTTTTT
TRBV9,TRBJ1-4,TRBD1,.,CASSGGQVGTNEKLFF,TGTGCCAGCAGCGGAGGACAGGTTGGAACTAATGAAAAACTGTTTTTT
TRBV7-2,TRBJ1-2,.,.,CASSLEFATNYGYTF,TGTGCCAGCAGCTTAGAATTCGCAACAAACTATGGCTACACCTTC
TRBV11-2,TRBJ2-7,.,.,CASSSQLDSYEQYF,TGTGCCAGCAGCTCCCAGTTGGACAGCTACGAGCAGTACTTC
TRBV19,TRBJ1-2,.,.,CASSIEGVGGYTF,TGTGCCAGTAGTATCGAGGGTGTGGGCGGCTACACCTTC
TRBV2,TRBJ2-1,TRBD2,.,CASRGVAGGPNEQFF,TGTGCCAGCAGGGGTGTGGCGGGAGGGCCTAATGAGCAGTTCTTC
TRBV5-3,TRBJ2-7,TRBD1,.,CARSWTGNYEQYF,TGTGCCAGAAGCTGGACAGGAAATTACGAGCAGTACTTC
TRBV19,TRBJ1-3,TRBD1,.,CASSLTPTGSGNTIYF,TGTGCCAGTAGTCTCACGCCGACAGGGTCTGGAAACACCATATATTTT
TRBV5-4,TRBJ1-1,.,few,CASRHGRGGVAEAFF,TGTGCCAGCAGGCATGGTAGGGGAGGGGTCGCTGAAGCTTTCTTT
TRBV29-1,TRBJ2-2,.,.,CSILQRGRDTGELFF,TGCAGCATACTGCAAAGGGGTAGGGACACCGGGGAGCTGTTTTTT
TRBV11-2,TRBJ2-7,.,.,CASSPLDRIFSYEQYF,TGTGCCAGCAGCCCCCTAGACAGGATATTTTCCTACGAGCAGTACTTC
TRBV2,TRBJ2-7,TRBD1,.,CASSSGSGQVNYEQYF,TGTGCCAGCAGCTCAGGGTCGGGACAGGTGAACTACGAGCAGTACTTC
TRBV19,TRBJ1-5,.,.,CASSRDFRNQPQHF,TGTGCCAGTAGTAGGGACTTCCGCAATCAGCCCCAGCATTTT
TRBV6-1,TRBJ1-2,TRBD1,.,CASSEEYRGLHGYTF,TGTGCCAGCAGTGAAGAATACAGGGGGCTCCATGGCTACACCTTC
TRBV4-2,TRBJ2-7,TRBD2,.,CASSQLTTSGTAGEQYF,TGTGCCAGCAGCCAGCTCACGACTAGCGGGACGGCCGGGGAGCAGTACTTC
TRBV7-6,TRBJ2-3,.,.,CASSSGFLPTDTQYF,TGTGCCAGCAGTAGCGGTTTCCTGCCCACAGATACGCAGTATTTT
TRBV5-5,TRBJ1-3,.,.,CASSALTDSSGNTIYF,TGTGCCAGCAGCGCACTGACAGATAGCTCTGGAAACACCATATATTTT
TRBV5-4,TRBJ1-2,TRBD1,.,CASSLDLDRGNGYTF,TGTGCCAGCAGCTTGGATTTGGACAGGGGTAATGGCTACACCTTC